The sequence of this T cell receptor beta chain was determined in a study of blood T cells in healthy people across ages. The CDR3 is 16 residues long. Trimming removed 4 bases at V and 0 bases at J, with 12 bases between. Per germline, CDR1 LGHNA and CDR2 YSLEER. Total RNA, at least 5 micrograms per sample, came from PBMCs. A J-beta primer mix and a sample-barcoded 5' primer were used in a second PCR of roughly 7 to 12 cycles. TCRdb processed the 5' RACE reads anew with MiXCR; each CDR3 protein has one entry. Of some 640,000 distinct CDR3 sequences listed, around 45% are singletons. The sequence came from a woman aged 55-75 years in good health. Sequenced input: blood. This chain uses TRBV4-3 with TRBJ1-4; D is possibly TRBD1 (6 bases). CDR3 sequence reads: CASSPGELATNEKLFF. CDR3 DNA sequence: TGCGCCAGCAGCCCAGGGGAGCTTGCAACTAATGAAAAACTGTTTTTT.